Below, 2 T cell receptor beta chains from the same sample are listed, as sequenced in a study of T cells in localized non-small cell lung cancer. Measured with immunoSEQ multiplex PCR; TCRdb has only the in-frame clones, and not every one. The repertoire holds 1,500 to 2,500 clones, with 24% as singletons. The starting material was lung tumor tissue, obtained before any cancer treatment. These receptors were collected from a female donor over 55 with stage II lung adenocarcinoma.

The chain carries TRBV28 and TRBJ1-2; D remains unclear. The ends were cut back, 4 bases at V and 6 bases at J, with 12 bases in the middle. The germline CDR1 and CDR2 sequences are MDHEN and SYDVKM. This CDR3 has 13 residues. The CDR3 spells CASSSGYVHGYTF. CDR3 DNA sequence: TGTGCCAGCAGTTCCGGGTACGTCCATGGCTACACCTTC.

V gene TRBV5-1 combines with J gene TRBJ2-2, with a weak D call TRBD1 (6 bases). Trimming took 4 bases from V and 1 from J, leaving 11 bases between them. Germline lookup yields CDR1 SGHRS and CDR2 YFSETQ. The CDR3 is 15 amino acids. CDR3 nucleotides: TGCGCCAGCAGCGAACTGACAGGGAACACCGGGGAGCTGTTTTTT. It codes for CASSELTGNTGELFF.